Listed here are 2 T cell receptor beta chains from one sample, sequenced in a study of response to subunit inactivated influenza vaccine. In TCRdb, the RT-PCR reads were re-called with MiXCR into one record per CDR3 protein. This table holds about 180,000 distinct CDR3 sequences, around 10% found once. The starting material was CD8+ T cells sorted from PBMCs, obtained roughly 24 months after vaccination. The receptors originated from a man between 50 and 75 years old who received an inactivated influenza vaccine.

With regard to this clonotype: A much larger clone differs from this one at a single base, so this may be a read error. This chain connects TRBV28 to TRBJ1-1; 8 bases fit TRBD1. V lost 7 bases to trimming and J lost 4 bases; unmatched junction nucleotides: 2. CDR1 and CDR2 from the germline V gene are MDHEN and SYDVKM. There are 12 residues in the CDR3. For the CDR3, the DNA is TGTGCCAGCAAACAGGGGGTCACTGAAGCTTTCTTT. Amino acid sequence: CASKQGVTEAFF. Using reference TRBV28 and TRBJ1-1 for the parts outside the CDR3, the full variable domain is DVKVTQSSRYLVKRTGEKVFLECVQDMDHENMFWYRQDPGLGLRLIYFSYDVKMKEKGDIPEGYSVSREKKERFSLILESASTNQTSMYLCASKQGVTEAFFGQGTRLTVV.

This clonotype was detected ten times or more. The CDR3 spells CSARDLGSVPSYEQYF. The CDR3 DNA is TGCAGTGCTAGAGATTTAGGCTCGGTACCCTCCTACGAGCAGTACTTC. The chain uses TRBV20-1 and TRBJ2-7; the D is unclear. Germline CDR1 reads DFQATT; CDR2 reads SNEGSKA (reference sequence). Trimming stripped 0 bases from V and 0 bases from J, with 15 bases between. CDR3 length: 16 amino acids.